Sequencing of this T cell receptor beta chain was carried out in a study of T-cell reconstitution after alpha-beta-depleted transplantation in children. A word on this clonotype: This may come from a read error, since a much larger clone is one base off.

Preparation of the TCRbeta library involved a method that used unique molecular identifiers. TCRdb re-called the PCR reads through MiXCR, storing one row per CDR3 protein. This sample has more than 150,000 distinct CDR3 sequences, with 13% to 15% found just once. Germline CDR1 is SGHAT and CDR2 is FQNNGV. The CDR3 runs 19 residues. V lost 4 bases and J 1 base, leaving 25 bases between the germline ends. This TCR derives from a human donor who donated a stem cell graft to a child with acute lymphoblastic leukemia. Material: PBMCs from the stem cell graft donor, obtained from the stem cell graft. The rearrangement uses TRBV11-2 and TRBJ1-1; no definite D call. CDR3 in DNA: TGTGCCAGCAGCTATGGGCCTCGGTCATTAGTCAACCCGAACACTGAAGCTTTCTTT. This encodes CASSYGPRSLVNPNTEAFF.